These T cell receptor beta chains were read from a single sample in a study of beta chain features in type 1 diabetes. The method was immunoSEQ multiplex PCR; TCRdb's version includes in-frame clones alone and lacks a portion of them. Counted here are approximately 600,000 clones, approximately 13% occurring once; the ten biggest clones make up about 0.11%. Sequenced sample: naive CD4+ T cells from blood. These receptors all come from a man in his thirties or forties with type 1 diabetes. Each CDR3 is given with its conserved first and last residue. The D gene is left open where the match is weak. Clone size appears in some rows only: once, few, many, or a class for an expanded clone.

D gene	V gene	clone size	J gene	CDR3 DNA	CDR3 protein
-	TRBV6-5	few	TRBJ1-6	TGTGCCAGCAATCAGGGCTCCTATAATTCACCCCTCCACTTT	CASNQGSYNSPLHF
-	TRBV5-1	-	TRBJ1-1	TGCGCCAGCACAACGACAGGTGCGAGCACTGAAGCTTTCTTT	CASTTTGASTEAFF
-	TRBV7-2	few	TRBJ1-1	TGTGCCAGCAGCCCATCCGGGAGGGGGACTGAAGCTTTCTTT	CASSPSGRGTEAFF
-	TRBV13	few	TRBJ2-3	TGTGCCAGCAGCCTACAGGGAGGCACAGATACGCAGTATTTT	CASSLQGGTDTQYF
-	TRBV27	-	TRBJ2-7	TGTGCCAGCAGTTTATCCCCAGTGGCCTACGAGCAGTACTTC	CASSLSPVAYEQYF
-	TRBV2	-	TRBJ2-7	TGTGCCAGCACCACGACCAGCTCCTACGAGCAGTACTTC	CASTTTSSYEQYF
-	TRBV9	-	TRBJ2-1	TGTGCCAGCAGCGTAGATCAGCGTAACAATGAGCAGTTCTTC	CASSVDQRNNEQFF
-	TRBV28	few	TRBJ2-7	TGTGCCAGCAGTGACAGGAAGCAGTACTTC	CASSDRKQYF
-	TRBV5-1	few	TRBJ2-5	TGCGCCAGCAGCTTGGATTGGGAGACCCAGTACTTC	CASSLDWETQYF
TRBD1	TRBV7-9	-	TRBJ1-2	TGTGCCAGCAGCTTAGCGGGACAGGGGCGCAACTATGGCTACACCTTC	CASSLAGQGRNYGYTF
-	TRBV4-3	-	TRBJ1-6	TGCGCTACCAACCGGGACCTGAATTATAATTCACCCCTCCACTTT	CATNRDLNYNSPLHF
-	TRBV29-1	few	TRBJ1-5	TGCAGCGTTCGGGACAGCAATCAGCCCCAGCATTTT	CSVRDSNQPQHF
TRBD2	TRBV5-1	-	TRBJ2-5	TGCGCCAGCAGCTTGCGGATCAGCGGGGGGGCCGTGGAGACCCAGTACTTC	CASSLRISGGAVETQYF
-	TRBV6-6	few	TRBJ2-1	TGTGCCAGCAACAGGGCATCGGGGAATGAGCAGTTCTTC	CASNRASGNEQFF
TRBD1	TRBV5-1	-	TRBJ2-5	TGCGCCAGCAGCGGTGGACAGGGGGCCGAGACCCAGTACTTC	CASSGGQGAETQYF
-	TRBV7-9	few	TRBJ1-1	TGTGCCAGCAGCTTAGAGGGAAGGACTGAAGCTTTCTTT	CASSLEGRTEAFF
-	TRBV27	-	TRBJ2-7	TGTGCCAGCAGATCACAGGGCATTGGGTACGAGCAGTACTTC	CASRSQGIGYEQYF
-	TRBV10-3	-	TRBJ2-7	TGTGCCATCAGTGAGTCGGTTGGGGGGCCCTACGAGCAGTACTTC	CAISESVGGPYEQYF
TRBD1	TRBV27	few	TRBJ1-4	TGTGCCAGCAGTTTATGGACAGGGAGTGAAAAACTGTTTTTT	CASSLWTGSEKLFF
-	TRBV27	-	TRBJ1-2	TGTGCCAGCAGTGGATACAGGGAAGGCTATGGCTACACCTTC	CASSGYREGYGYTF
-	TRBV18	-	TRBJ2-4	TGTGCCAGCTCACCCCCTGGAGGGGTTAACATTCAGTACTTC	CASSPPGGVNIQYF
-	TRBV7-2	once	TRBJ1-4	TGTGCCAGCAGCTCCCGGAAAGGGTGGCCTAATGAAAAACTGTTTTTT	CASSSRKGWPNEKLFF
TRBD1	TRBV27	-	TRBJ1-4	TGTGCCAGCAGTCTGAGACAGGGTAGCCTTACGTTCAATGAAAAACTGTTTTTT	CASSLRQGSLTFNEKLFF
-	TRBV6-5	-	TRBJ2-7	TGTGCCGCAGCCCGGGCCGGCCGCTCCTACGAGCAGTACTTC	CAAARAGRSYEQYF
-	TRBV7-2	few	TRBJ2-5	TGTGCCAGCAGCTTATCAGGTGCCCAAGAGACCCAGTACTTC	CASSLSGAQETQYF
TRBD2	TRBV29-1	-	TRBJ2-1	TGCAGCGTTGCGGGGGGCTCCTACAATGAGCAGTTCTTC	CSVAGGSYNEQFF
-	TRBV6-5	few	TRBJ2-7	TGTGCCAGCAGTTACTCTCCCGGCTCCTACGAGCAGTACTTC	CASSYSPGSYEQYF
-	TRBV7-2	many	TRBJ2-1	TGTGCCAGCAGCTTTGCACCGCTGGGCAATGAGCAGTTCTTC	CASSFAPLGNEQFF
-	TRBV7-2	few	TRBJ1-1	TGTGCCAGCAGCAGTACAGTAGGGGTGAACACTGAAGCTTTCTTT	CASSSTVGVNTEAFF
TRBD2	TRBV28	few	TRBJ2-3	TGTGCCAGCAGTCGAGGACTAGCGGCTCTCAGCACAGATACGCAGTATTTT	CASSRGLAALSTDTQYF
TRBD1	TRBV6-6	few	TRBJ2-7	TGTGCCAGCACCCGACAGGGGGCTTATGACGAGCAGTACTTC	CASTRQGAYDEQYF
-	TRBV10-3	-	TRBJ1-3	TGTGCCATCAGTGAGTCAGGAGGGTTTGGAAACACCATATATTTT	CAISESGGFGNTIYF
TRBD2	TRBV6-6	-	TRBJ2-5	TGTGCCTATTCCAGGACTAGCGGGTTACAGACCCAGTACTTC	CAYSRTSGLQTQYF
-	TRBV7-2	-	TRBJ1-6	TGTGCCAGCAGCCCCGGACAGCCCGGAGATTCACCCCTCCACTTT	CASSPGQPGDSPLHF
TRBD1	TRBV7-2	-	TRBJ1-2	TGTGCCAGCAGCTATACGGGACAGGGTAGGGGAGGCTACACCTTC	CASSYTGQGRGGYTF
-	TRBV9	-	TRBJ2-3	TGTGCCAGCGCGCGGGGCCCTAGCACAGATACGCAGTATTTT	CASARGPSTDTQYF
-	TRBV29-1	few	TRBJ1-5	TGCAGCGCTTCGGGACATAGCCAGGAGCCCCAGCATTTT	CSASGHSQEPQHF
-	TRBV14	-	TRBJ2-7	TGTGCCAGCAGCCAATGGGGGGCGAATCCCTACGAGCAGTACTTC	CASSQWGANPYEQYF
-	TRBV5-1	-	TRBJ1-1	TGCGCCAGCAGGGAGAGGAACACTGAAGCTTTCTTT	CASRERNTEAFF
-	TRBV9	-	TRBJ1-3	TGTGCCAGCAGCCAAGGGGTTATCGGAAACACCATATATTTT	CASSQGVIGNTIYF